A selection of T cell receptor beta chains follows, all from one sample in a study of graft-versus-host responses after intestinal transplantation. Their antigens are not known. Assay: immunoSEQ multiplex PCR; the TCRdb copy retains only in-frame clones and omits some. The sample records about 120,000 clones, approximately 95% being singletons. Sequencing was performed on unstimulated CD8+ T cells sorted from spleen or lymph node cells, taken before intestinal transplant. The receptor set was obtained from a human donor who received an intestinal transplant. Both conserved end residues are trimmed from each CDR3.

cdr3_aa: ASSYGTSGDEQF
j_call: TRBJ2-1
v_call: TRBV27

cdr3_aa: ASSLVEYEQY
j_call: TRBJ2-7
v_call: TRBV5-8

cdr3_aa: ASSVRQREASYNEQF
j_call: TRBJ2-1
v_call: TRBV5-1

cdr3_aa: ASSLSRTGGGRSSYEQY
j_call: TRBJ2-7
v_call: TRBV28

cdr3_aa: ASSFPATEAF
j_call: TRBJ1-1
v_call: TRBV28

cdr3_aa: ASSAEGAPYNEQF
j_call: TRBJ2-1
v_call: TRBV5-5

cdr3_aa: ASSLGTGGSYEQY
j_call: TRBJ2-7
v_call: TRBV5-1

cdr3_aa: ASSISETQY
j_call: TRBJ2-5
v_call: TRBV19

cdr3_aa: ASSILRQDPYEQY
j_call: NA
v_call: TRBV19

cdr3_aa: ASSLSARVGEQY
j_call: TRBJ2-7
v_call: TRBV28

cdr3_aa: ASSLAWGAPEQF
j_call: TRBJ2-1
v_call: TRBV14

cdr3_aa: ASSLSGNQPQH
j_call: TRBJ1-5
v_call: TRBV7-3

cdr3_aa: ASSSQTRDTQY
j_call: TRBJ2-3
v_call: TRBV9

cdr3_aa: ASSVGSEQF
j_call: TRBJ2-1
v_call: TRBV9

cdr3_aa: ASRGGSSYEQY
j_call: TRBJ2-7
v_call: TRBV5-4

cdr3_aa: ASSPRGSGELF
j_call: TRBJ2-2
v_call: TRBV5-1

cdr3_aa: ASSSPPLAVSTDTQY
j_call: TRBJ2-3
v_call: TRBV28

cdr3_aa: ASSYRVTGELF
j_call: TRBJ2-2
v_call: TRBV28

cdr3_aa: ASSLQSGTYRDTGELF
j_call: TRBJ2-2
v_call: TRBV27

cdr3_aa: ASSLLSTGMNTEAF
j_call: TRBJ1-1
v_call: TRBV27

cdr3_aa: ASSEGLAHSYNEQF
j_call: TRBJ2-1
v_call: TRBV2

cdr3_aa: ASSGRDTEAF
j_call: TRBJ1-1
v_call: TRBV13

cdr3_aa: ASSLGQALFSTEAF
j_call: TRBJ1-1
v_call: TRBV5-5

cdr3_aa: ASSTRDSANEKLF
j_call: TRBJ1-4
v_call: TRBV19

cdr3_aa: ASTGTVNYGYT
j_call: TRBJ1-2
v_call: TRBV2

cdr3_aa: ASSEGRGQF
j_call: TRBJ2-1
v_call: TRBV6-1

cdr3_aa: ASSNRGSTNEKLF
j_call: TRBJ1-4
v_call: TRBV2

cdr3_aa: ASSQIARQDYSGNTIY
j_call: TRBJ1-3
v_call: TRBV4-2

cdr3_aa: ASSVEGGSYNEQF
j_call: TRBJ2-1
v_call: TRBV9

cdr3_aa: ASSTRNRELF
j_call: TRBJ2-2
v_call: TRBV11-3

cdr3_aa: ASSPGFQPQH
j_call: TRBJ1-5
v_call: TRBV2

cdr3_aa: ASSTPNQNTEAF
j_call: TRBJ1-1
v_call: TRBV6-5

cdr3_aa: ASSDGTAYEQY
j_call: TRBJ2-7
v_call: TRBV9

cdr3_aa: ASRESSGANVLT
j_call: TRBJ2-6
v_call: TRBV2

cdr3_aa: ATSGGSFLTTDTQY
j_call: TRBJ2-3
v_call: TRBV15

cdr3_aa: ASSQRDTGSYEQY
j_call: TRBJ2-7
v_call: TRBV4-1

cdr3_aa: ATRQGRITDTQY
j_call: TRBJ2-3
v_call: TRBV28

cdr3_aa: ASSHSPSAAGVKNEQY
j_call: TRBJ2-7
v_call: TRBV4-1

cdr3_aa: ASKPWTSERGDTQY
j_call: TRBJ2-3
v_call: TRBV11-2

cdr3_aa: ASSPTGGDTEAF
j_call: TRBJ1-1
v_call: TRBV7-3

cdr3_aa: ASSLSELNNEQF
j_call: TRBJ2-1
v_call: TRBV5-6

cdr3_aa: ASSQDGTSGRPY
j_call: TRBJ2-7
v_call: TRBV4-3

cdr3_aa: ASSPLGGRTGNEQF
j_call: TRBJ2-1
v_call: TRBV27

cdr3_aa: ASSPQGGAYEQY
j_call: TRBJ2-7
v_call: TRBV7-3

cdr3_aa: ASSLGTASNQPQH
j_call: TRBJ1-5
v_call: TRBV7-1

cdr3_aa: ASSPGHPETQY
j_call: TRBJ2-5
v_call: TRBV19